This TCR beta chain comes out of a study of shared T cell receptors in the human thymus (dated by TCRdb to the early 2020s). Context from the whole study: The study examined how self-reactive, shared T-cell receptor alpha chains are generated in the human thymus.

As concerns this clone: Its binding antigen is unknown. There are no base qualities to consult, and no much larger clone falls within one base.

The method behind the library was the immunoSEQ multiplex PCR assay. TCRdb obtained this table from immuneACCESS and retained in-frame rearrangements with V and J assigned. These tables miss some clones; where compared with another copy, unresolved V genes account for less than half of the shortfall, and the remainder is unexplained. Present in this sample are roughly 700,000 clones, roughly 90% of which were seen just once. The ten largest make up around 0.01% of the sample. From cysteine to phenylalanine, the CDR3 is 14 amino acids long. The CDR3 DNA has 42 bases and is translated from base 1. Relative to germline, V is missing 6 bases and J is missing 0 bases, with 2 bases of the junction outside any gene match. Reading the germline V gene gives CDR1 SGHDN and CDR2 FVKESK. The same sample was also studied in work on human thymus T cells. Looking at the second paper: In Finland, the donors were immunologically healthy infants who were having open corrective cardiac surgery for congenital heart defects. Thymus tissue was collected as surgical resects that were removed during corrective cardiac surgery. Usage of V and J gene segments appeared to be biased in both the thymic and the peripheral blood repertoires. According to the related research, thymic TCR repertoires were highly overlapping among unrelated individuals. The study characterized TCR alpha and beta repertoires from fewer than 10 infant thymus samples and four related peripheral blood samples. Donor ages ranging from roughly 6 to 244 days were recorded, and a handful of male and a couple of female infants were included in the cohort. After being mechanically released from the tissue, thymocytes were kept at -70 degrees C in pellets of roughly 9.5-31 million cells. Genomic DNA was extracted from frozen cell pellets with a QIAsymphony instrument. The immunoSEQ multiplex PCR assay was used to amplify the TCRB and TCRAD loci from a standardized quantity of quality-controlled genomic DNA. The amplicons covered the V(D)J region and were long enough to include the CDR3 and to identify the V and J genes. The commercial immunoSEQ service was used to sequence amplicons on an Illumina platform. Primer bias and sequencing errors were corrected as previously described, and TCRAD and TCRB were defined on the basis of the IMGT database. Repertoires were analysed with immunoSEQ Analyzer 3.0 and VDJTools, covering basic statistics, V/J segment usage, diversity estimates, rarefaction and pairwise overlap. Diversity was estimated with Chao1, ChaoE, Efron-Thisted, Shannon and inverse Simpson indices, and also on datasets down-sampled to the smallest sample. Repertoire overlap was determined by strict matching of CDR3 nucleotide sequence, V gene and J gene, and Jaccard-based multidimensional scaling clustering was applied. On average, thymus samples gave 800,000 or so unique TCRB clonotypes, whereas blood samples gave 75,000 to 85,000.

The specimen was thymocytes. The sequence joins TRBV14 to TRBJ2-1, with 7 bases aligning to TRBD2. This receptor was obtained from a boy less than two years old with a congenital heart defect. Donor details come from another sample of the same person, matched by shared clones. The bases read TGTGCCAGCAGTCGCGGGGGCTCCTACAATGAGCAGTTCTTC. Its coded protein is CASSRGGSYNEQFF.